This TCR beta chain was recovered during a study of T cell changes during pregnancy in multiple sclerosis. V gave up 7 bases and J gave up 6 bases; unmatched junction bases: 11. The CDR3 runs to 15 residues. Germline CDR1 is MDHEN and CDR2 is SYDVKM. Using immunoSEQ multiplex PCR, the repertoire was profiled, and TCRdb retains in-frame clones only, with some absent. The repertoire has roughly 59,000 clones, 80% to 95% of them found once; the top ten carry approximately 0.34%. The count of this clone is one. The chain joins TRBV28 to TRBJ1-5, with TRBD1 matching over 8 bases. The origin of this receptor is a female donor with multiple sclerosis, enrolled in a pregnancy study. The sample was CD4+ T cells from peripheral blood mononuclear cells, taken before pregnancy. Here the CDR3 reads CASINQDRAFQPQHF. The CDR3 DNA follows: TGTGCCAGCATCAACCAGGACAGGGCATTTCAGCCCCAGCATTTT.